This TCR beta chain was profiled in a study of blood T cell repertoires in COVID-19 (dated by TCRdb to the early 2020s). About the full investigation: Samples covering the acute and convalescent phases of COVID-19 were provided by collaborators in the United States, Italy and Spain. The prospective study material was composed of cDNA or gDNA derived from T cells, B-cell-depleted T cells, or PBMCs. The dataset comprised deeply sampled blood TCRbeta repertoires from subjects exposed to, actively infected with, or recovered from COVID-19. The repertoires were released in a freely available public database intended as a resource for research on the immune response to SARS-CoV-2. The samples were drawn from the first 160 participants of the ongoing ImmuneRACE study and from 1,254 subjects provided by 6 global collaborators. The sample metadata nearly always contained a de-identified subject ID, COVID-19 status, age in years and sex. HLA class I and class II types, where available, came from metadata supplied by the sample provider rather than from assay-based typing.

Here V drops 3 bases and J drops 4 bases, and the junction holds 5 bases not matched to any gene. CDR1 and CDR2, per the germline V gene (reference sequence), are SEHNR and FQNEAQ. From its cysteine to its phenylalanine, the CDR3 spans 15 amino acids. This entry keeps only the CDR3 DNA: 45 bases, framed from base 1. Another Seattle source contributed samples from volunteer blood donors who had recovered from COVID-19. Collaborating institutions collected whole blood in K2EDTA tubes following their own protocols. For TCRbeta analysis, collaborators shipped samples as frozen whole blood, isolated PBMCs, or DNA extracted from either of those sample types. TCRbeta CDR3 regions were amplified from genomic DNA using the immunoSEQ Assay, a bias-controlled multiplex PCR. Per the authors' processing: The number of nucleated cells in each sample was estimated by amplification of reference gene primers within the assay. To quantify the absolute abundance of each unique TCRbeta CDR3 rearrangement, sequence reads were collapsed and filtered. Productive Simpson clonality was computed per sample as the square root of Simpson's diversity index over productive rearrangements. Sourced from immuneACCESS, this table was stored by TCRdb with only in-frame sequences that have V and J called. A share of the clones is absent; for the studies checked, an unresolved V gene accounts for under half, and the remainder has no known explanation. V, J and clone size derive from that table, while D and trimming were established from the DNA sequence. In all, the sample holds around 230,000 clones, and about 90% of those were seen once. 6% to 9% of the sample lies in the top ten.

The investigation overall reported the following: The quantity of clinical and demographic metadata differed by source and by participant and was supplied without curation.

On this clone: This clone's antigen is unknown. No per-base quality is available; no much larger clone lies one base away.

The sequence links TRBV7-9 to TRBJ2-3; 9 bases in the middle match TRBD1. Sequenced input: peripheral blood. The TCR was taken from a man in his sixties who had recovered from COVID-19. DNA sequence: TGTGCCAGCAGCTTGGGACAGGGTATTTCAGATACGCAGTATTTT. It translates as CASSLGQGISDTQYF.